This T cell receptor (beta chain) stems from a study of T cell responses to AZD1222 COVID-19 vaccine. Repertoires were generated with immunoSEQ multiplex PCR, while TCRdb's copy carries only in-frame clones and drops some. The profile shows over 110,000 clones, approximately 87% of them singletons. With respect to this clone: Its antigen is not identified.

The study's findings and limits: Clonal diversity was possibly underestimated, and white British individuals and females predominated among donors. The number of AZD1222 recipients seropositive at baseline was only 5 to 7. Among vaccine-associated CD4 TCRs, coverage spanned spike, with dominance at 160-218 and 743-854. Epitopes outside B.1.351 and B.1.1.7 mutated regions reportedly drew nearly half of spike TCRs.

The CDR3 has 14 amino acids. Germline assignment: CDR1 MDHEN and CDR2 SYDVKM. V trimming: 6 bases; J trimming: 7 bases; junction bases outside the gene matches: 6. Sequenced material: peripheral blood, taken 28 days after the second AZD1222 dose. The V call is TRBV28, the J call TRBJ1-6, with 7 bases matching TRBD1. The sequence came from an adult who received the AZD1222 COVID-19 vaccine. Here the CDR3 reads CASRPGQQNSPLHF. The CDR3, as DNA: TGTGCCAGCAGGCCGGGACAGCAAAATTCACCCCTCCACTTT.